This paragraph reports one T cell receptor (beta chain). Its target antigen remains unknown. No much larger clonotype is one base removed from it; base qualities were not supplied. Ends trimmed: V by 7 bases, J by 7 bases; bases unmatched to a gene: 11. Counted from cysteine to phenylalanine, this CDR3 has 15 amino acids. Just CDR3 DNA is preserved here, 45 bases in frame from base 1. CDR1 and CDR2, looked up from the germline V gene, are SNHLY and FYNNEI. This sample stems from a study of blood T cell repertoires in COVID-19 (dated by TCRdb to the early 2020s). Regarding the study in general: Collaborator samples came from the United States, Italy and Spain and covered acute and convalescent phases of COVID-19. The prospective study material was composed of cDNA or gDNA derived from T cells, B-cell-depleted T cells, or PBMCs. Deeply sampled blood TCRbeta repertoires from subjects exposed to, actively infected with, or recovered from COVID-19 were included in the dataset. The repertoires were made available in a free public database intended to serve as a resource for research on the immune response to SARS-CoV-2. The samples were drawn from two sources: the first 160 participants of the ongoing ImmuneRACE study, and 950 to 1,500 subjects contributed by 6 global collaborators. Sample metadata almost always included a de-identified subject ID, COVID-19 status, age in years and sex. Where HLA class I and class II types were available, the types were taken from metadata supplied by the sample provider, not from assay-based typing. Overall study outcomes, separate from this receptor: How much clinical and demographic metadata was included differed by source and by participant, and the metadata was provided uncurated.

TCRbeta CDR3 regions were amplified from genomic DNA using the immunoSEQ Assay, a bias-controlled multiplex PCR. In the original analysis: The number of nucleated cells in each sample was estimated by amplification of reference gene primers within the assay. To quantify the absolute abundance of each unique TCRbeta CDR3 rearrangement, sequence reads were collapsed and filtered. For each sample, productive Simpson clonality was calculated by taking the square root of Simpson's diversity index across productive rearrangements. This immuneACCESS table, as held by TCRdb, lists in-frame sequences with V and J called but not all clones. Of the missing ones, under half trace to an unresolved V gene in checked studies; the others have no known cause. V and J calls and clone size are copied from that table; D and trimming were computed from the DNA. The sample data list some 130,000 clones, and 84% of these were observed just once. The ten top clones hold 35% to 55% of the sample.

Collaborating institutions collected whole blood in K2EDTA tubes following their own protocols. For TCRbeta analysis, collaborator samples were shipped as frozen whole blood, as isolated PBMCs, or as DNA extracted from either sample type. The clonotype was recovered from a human donor in a cohort sampled during active COVID-19. Source material: peripheral blood. The sequence is built from TRBV2 and TRBJ2-5; 11 central bases correspond to TRBD1. The bases read TGTGCCAGCAACCTGGACAGGGGGCGAGACGGGACCCAGTACTTC. Translated, this gives CASNLDRGRDGTQYF.